The clone carrying this TCR beta chain has a count of ten or more. Its antigen remains unknown. MiXCR was run by TCRdb on the PCR reads, yielding one entry per CDR3 protein. The sample holds about 320,000 distinct CDR3 sequences; 20% to 25% are singletons and the top ten take approximately 0.83%. CDR1 and CDR2 (germline): MNHEY, SVGEGT. V shed 3 bases and J shed 9 bases, with 15 bases lying between them. This CDR3 region has 14 residues. Naive CD8 libraries used about 17,000 to 1,000,000 sorted cells and 10%, 30% or 50% RNA. Researchers sorted naive CD8 T cells as cells that were CD8+CD4-CCR7+CD45RA+. This entry belongs to a study of molecular identifiers for immune sequencing clone quantification. Overall study context: Replicate RNA from roughly 20,000 or 100,000 naive CD8 T cells formed five aliquots; four were sequenced.

Regarding the study as a whole: Clones above 20 RNA copies contained over 99% of effector molecules and under 1% of naive molecules.

V gene TRBV6-2 or TRBV6-3 combines with J gene TRBJ1-5, with a possible D match to TRBD1 (5 bases). The sequence derives from a human donor in good health. Some libraries in this study had Jurkat cell RNA spiked in. Material for sequencing was naive CD8+ T cells from blood, with Jurkat cell RNA spiked in. As to subset: FACS-sorted CD8+CD4-CCR7+CD45RA+ naive T cells. Here the CDR3 DNA reads TGTGCCAGCAGTTATTGGGGACCCTCGGGGCCCCAGCATTTT. This gives the protein CASSYWGPSGPQHF.